One T cell receptor (beta chain) is described in this entry. Method: immunoSEQ multiplex PCR; TCRdb's copy keeps in-frame clones and lacks some. The sample contains roughly 150,000 clones, around 73% of which appear only once. This sample was included in a study of PD-1 blockade in classical Hodgkin lymphoma. Each patient relapsed following autologous stem cell transplantation, and prior brentuximab vedotin exposure differed. The ends were cut back, 8 bases at V and 11 bases at J, with 24 bases in the middle. The CDR3 extends over 14 amino acids. CDR1 is WSHSY, CDR2 SAAADI, per germline. The rearrangement uses TRBV10-2 and TRBJ1-1; no clear D. Source: peripheral blood mononuclear cells (PBMCs), taken before the second cycle of nivolumab. The receptor's source is a human donor with classical Hodgkin lymphoma. In DNA form, the CDR3 reads TGCGCCAGCTCCCCATCCGCGGACCGATTGAGGGCTTTCTTT. It encodes CASSPSADRLRAFF.